The T cell receptor beta chain under discussion was sequenced for a study of identical twins. Notes on the study in general: Invariant populations such as MAIT and iNKT cells could partly muddle zero-insertion analyses. Alpha sequences out of frame and shared by twins had excess low generation probability.

MiXCR, run by TCRdb on the 5' RACE reads, gives a single entry per CDR3 protein. The sample records around 480,000 distinct CDR3 sequences, over 11% being singletons. This CDR3 spans 16 amino acids. Germline lookup yields CDR1 LGHNA and CDR2 YSLEER. The J segment lost 3 bases and the V segment lost 4 bases, leaving 7 bases of the junction unmatched. About this clonotype itself: What it binds is unknown.

Healthy Caucasian donors formed the entire cohort. These sequences were also reported in another study, on yellow fever vaccine responses in identical twins.

This receptor was taken from a woman under 30 in good health. J is TRBJ1-5 and V is TRBV4-3, with 9 nucleotides matching TRBD1. Sequencing input: CD4+ T cells sorted from blood. DNA of the CDR3: TGCGCCAGCAGCCTCGGGACAGGGAACGCCAATCAGCCCCAGCATTTT. This gives the protein CASSLGTGNANQPQHF.